This T cell receptor (beta chain) is from a study of shared clonotypes between healthy human individuals. Per germline, CDR1 MNHEY and CDR2 SMNVEV (reference sequence). This CDR3 has 15 amino acids. V gave up 7 bases and J gave up 0 bases, with 16 bases separating them. In the naive CD8 group, cells lacked CD45RO and were positively selected for CCR7, so terminally differentiated effector memory CD45RA+ cells were left out. Study-wide results and caveats: Relative to their counterparts shared across all four donors, non-shared clonotypes exhibited diminished generation probabilities. Generally, naive subsets came out with larger estimated richness than memory subsets. It was the few donors that limited the genetic and exposure-history diversity represented.

The assay ran at deep level. Here immunoSEQ multiplex PCR was the method, and the copy in TCRdb shows in-frame clones only, minus some. This sample has under 2,000,000 clones; roughly 95% occur once, and the top ten carry roughly 1.2%. Comment on this clone: Its matching antigen is unknown.

Sample: naive CD8+ T cells sorted from blood. The chain is built from TRBV27 and TRBJ2-7, with a possible D match to TRBD2 (7 bases). The sequence was collected from a man aged 18 to 35 in good health. The CDR3 nucleotides read TGTGCCAGCACCGCGGGGGCGGCAAGCTCCTACGAGCAGTACTTC. Protein sequence: CASTAGAASSYEQYF.